Listed below are T cell receptor beta chains from one sample, sequenced in a study of shared clonotypes between healthy human individuals. The protocol was immunoSEQ multiplex PCR, while the TCRdb copy is restricted to in-frame clones and leaves out a portion. Of hundreds of thousands of clones listed, 80% to 95% were seen once; the top ten hold about 25%. Sequenced sample: naive CD8+ T cells sorted from blood. The receptors derive from a man in his thirties or forties in good health. The CDR3 runs from the conserved cysteine through the conserved F or W. The order of the fields is D gene, clone size, J gene, V gene, CDR3 DNA, CDR3 protein. D genes are given only for firm matches. Clone size appears in some rows only: once, few, many, or a class for an expanded clone.

TRBD2,.,TRBJ2-7,TRBV27,TGTGCCAGCAGTCCAGCGGGAGGGAGCTCCTACGAGCAGTACTTC,CASSPAGGSSYEQYF
.,.,TRBJ2-2,TRBV7-9,TGTGCCAGCAGCTTACTCAGATCGAACACCGGGGAGCTGTTTTTT,CASSLLRSNTGELFF
.,.,TRBJ2-1,TRBV2,TGTGCCAGCAGTGATGGTACCATTCTGGGCAATGAGCAGTTCTTC,CASSDGTILGNEQFF
TRBD2,.,TRBJ2-7,TRBV9,TGTGCCAGCAGCGCGACTAGCCAACCCTACGAGCAGTACTTC,CASSATSQPYEQYF
.,.,TRBJ2-5,TRBV7-6,TGTGCCAGCAGCCCCAACGGGCTGACCCAGTACTTC,CASSPNGLTQYF
.,.,TRBJ1-2,TRBV11-2,TGTGCCAGCAGCTTAGTTGCTAACTATGGCTACACCTTC,CASSLVANYGYTF
TRBD2,.,TRBJ2-7,TRBV7-9,TGTGCCAGCAGCTCCCCTCAACTAGCGGTGGCCTACGAGCAGTACTTC,CASSSPQLAVAYEQYF
TRBD1,.,TRBJ2-2,TRBV10-3,TGTGCCATCGGGGGGACAGGGGGTACCCTGTGGACCGGGGAGCTGTTTTTT,CAIGGTGGTLWTGELFF
.,.,TRBJ2-1,TRBV25-1,TGTGCCAGCAGTGCTTGGACAGACCCGTCCAATGAGCAGTTCTTC,CASSAWTDPSNEQFF
TRBD1,.,TRBJ2-1,TRBV7-9,TGTGCCAGCAGCCCGACAGGGTTTGAGCAGTTCTTC,CASSPTGFEQFF
.,.,TRBJ2-3,TRBV29-1,TGCAGCGTTGACCATAATAACAGGGTAGCCCACTACGCAACAGATACGCAGTATTTT,CSVDHNNRVAHYATDTQYF
.,.,TRBJ2-7,TRBV4-3,TGCGCCAGCAGCCAAGACCGCGGATCCGGTCTGGAGCAGTACTTC,CASSQDRGSGLEQYF
.,.,TRBJ2-1,TRBV28,TGTGCCAGCAGTTTAAAATATTCGGGTAAACGCTACAATGAGCAGTTCTTC,CASSLKYSGKRYNEQFF
.,once,TRBJ2-7,TRBV9,TGTGCCAGCAGCGAAACAACCGGGACGGGAGACTACGAGCAGTACTTC,CASSETTGTGDYEQYF
TRBD1,.,TRBJ2-2,TRBV6-1,TGTGCCAGCAGTGAAACAGGGGCCGGGGAGCTGTTTTTT,CASSETGAGELFF
TRBD2,.,TRBJ2-7,TRBV4-1,TGCGCCAGCAGCCTCCTCCAGGGAAGCGGGGGGGTCTCCTACGAGCAGTACTTC,CASSLLQGSGGVSYEQYF